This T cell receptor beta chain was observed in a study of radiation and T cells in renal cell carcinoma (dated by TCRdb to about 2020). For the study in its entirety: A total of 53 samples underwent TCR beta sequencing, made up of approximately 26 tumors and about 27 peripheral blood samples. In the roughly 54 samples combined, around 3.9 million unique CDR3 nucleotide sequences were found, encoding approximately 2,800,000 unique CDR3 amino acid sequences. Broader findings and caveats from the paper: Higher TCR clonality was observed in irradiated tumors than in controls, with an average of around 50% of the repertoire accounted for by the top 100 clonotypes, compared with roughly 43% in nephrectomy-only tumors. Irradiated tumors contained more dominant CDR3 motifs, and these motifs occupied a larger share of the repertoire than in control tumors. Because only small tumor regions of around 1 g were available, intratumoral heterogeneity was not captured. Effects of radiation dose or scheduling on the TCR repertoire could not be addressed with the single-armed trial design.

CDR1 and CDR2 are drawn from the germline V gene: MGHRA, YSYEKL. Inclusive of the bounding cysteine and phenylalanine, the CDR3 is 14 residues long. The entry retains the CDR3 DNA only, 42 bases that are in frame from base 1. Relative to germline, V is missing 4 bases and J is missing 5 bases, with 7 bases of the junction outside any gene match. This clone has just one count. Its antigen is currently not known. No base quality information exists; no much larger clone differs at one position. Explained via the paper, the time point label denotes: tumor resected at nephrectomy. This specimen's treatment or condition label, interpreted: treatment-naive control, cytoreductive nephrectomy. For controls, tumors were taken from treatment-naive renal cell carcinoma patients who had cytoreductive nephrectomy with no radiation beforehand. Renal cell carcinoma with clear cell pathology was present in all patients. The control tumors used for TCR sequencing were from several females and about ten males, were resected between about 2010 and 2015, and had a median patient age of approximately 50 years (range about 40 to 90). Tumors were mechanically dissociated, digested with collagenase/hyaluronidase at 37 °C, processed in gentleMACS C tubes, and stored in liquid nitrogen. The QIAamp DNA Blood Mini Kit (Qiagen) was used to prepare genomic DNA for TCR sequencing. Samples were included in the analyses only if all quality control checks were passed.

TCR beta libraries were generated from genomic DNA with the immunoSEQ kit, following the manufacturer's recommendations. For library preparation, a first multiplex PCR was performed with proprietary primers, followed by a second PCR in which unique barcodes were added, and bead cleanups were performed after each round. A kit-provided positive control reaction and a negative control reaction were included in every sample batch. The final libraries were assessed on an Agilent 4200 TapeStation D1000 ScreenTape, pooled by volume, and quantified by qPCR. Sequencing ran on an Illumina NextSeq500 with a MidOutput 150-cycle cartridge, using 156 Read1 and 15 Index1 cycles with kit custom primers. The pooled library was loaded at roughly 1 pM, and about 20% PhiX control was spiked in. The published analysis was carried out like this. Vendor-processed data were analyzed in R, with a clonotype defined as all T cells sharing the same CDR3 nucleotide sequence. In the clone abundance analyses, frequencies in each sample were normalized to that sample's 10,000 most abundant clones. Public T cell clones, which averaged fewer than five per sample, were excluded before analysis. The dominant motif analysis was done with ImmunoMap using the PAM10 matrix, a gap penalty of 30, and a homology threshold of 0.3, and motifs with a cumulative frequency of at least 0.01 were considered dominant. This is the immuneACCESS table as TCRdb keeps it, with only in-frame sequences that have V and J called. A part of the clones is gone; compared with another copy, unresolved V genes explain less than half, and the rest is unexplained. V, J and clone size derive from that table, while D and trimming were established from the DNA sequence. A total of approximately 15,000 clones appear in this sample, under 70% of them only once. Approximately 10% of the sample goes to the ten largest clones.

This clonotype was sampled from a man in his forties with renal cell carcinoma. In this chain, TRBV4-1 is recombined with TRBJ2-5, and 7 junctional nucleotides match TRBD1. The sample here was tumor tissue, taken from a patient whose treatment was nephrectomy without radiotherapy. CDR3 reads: CASSRQGSSETQYF. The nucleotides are TGCGCCAGCAGCCGACAGGGTTCGTCGGAGACCCAGTACTTC.